This TCR beta chain was retrieved from a study of tumor-infiltrating lymphocytes in primary liver carcinoma. Study as a whole: These patients were men and women whose ages were 30 to 69 years. Measuring roughly 4 to 11 cm across, the tumors were staged as T1-T3 N0M0. Study-wide results and limits: Since the samples were bulk and unsorted, the CD4+ and CD8+ repertoires were not compared.

A constant-region primer served to make TCR beta cDNA from roughly 460 ng total RNA. TCR beta libraries came from three nested multiplex PCR rounds using slightly modified ARM-PCR. Forward primers for TRBV1-TRBV30 and a C-beta reverse primer served the first two PCR rounds, at 10 cycles each. TCRdb itself ran the multiplex PCR reads through MiXCR, one entry per CDR3 protein. The sample carries about 330,000 distinct CDR3 sequences, approximately 64% recorded once. Germline CDR1 reads MNHEY; CDR2 reads SVGEGT. The CDR3 has 12 amino acids. Unsorted whole blood supplied the RNA, and germline DNA was extracted too. No treatment had been given to the patients, who were chronically infected with HBV. This clonotype has a single count. The antigen is not known.

The sequence came from a man aged 40-49 years with primary liver carcinoma and hepatitis B virus infection. Sequences were obtained from peripheral blood. The V and J genes are TRBV6-2 or TRBV6-3 and TRBJ2-2; no clear D. CDR3 bases: TGTATCAGCAGTGAGGACACCGGGGAGCTGTTTTTT. Its translation: CISSEDTGELFF.